This T cell receptor beta chain was retrieved from a study of post-analysis software for immune sequencing data. At the level of the study: Patients with relapsing-remitting, secondary progressive and progressive-relapsing multiple sclerosis courses were all represented. Study-wide points: Included in a set of five TRBV segments more frequent in patients than controls were TRBV5-6, TRBV5-1 and TRBV20-1. Samples made in the same batch grouped tightly together by F measure.

A single count supports this clonotype. What it binds is unknown. Each TCR beta cDNA library carried unique molecular identifiers. TCRdb reanalysed the PCR reads using MiXCR and keeps one entry per CDR3 protein. Among approximately 730,000 distinct CDR3 sequences listed, about 32% were seen once. Germline values: CDR1 MGHRA, CDR2 YSYEKL. V gave up 0 bases and J gave up 2 bases, with 4 bases separating them. The CDR3 has 14 residues. The receptor's source is a girl between 10 and 17 years old with multiple sclerosis. This chain joins TRBV4-1 and TRBJ1-4; D remains ambiguous. Sequenced input: blood. The CDR3, as DNA: TGCGCCAGCAGCCAAGACAGTACTAATGAAAAACTGTTTTTT. This translates into CASSQDSTNEKLFF.